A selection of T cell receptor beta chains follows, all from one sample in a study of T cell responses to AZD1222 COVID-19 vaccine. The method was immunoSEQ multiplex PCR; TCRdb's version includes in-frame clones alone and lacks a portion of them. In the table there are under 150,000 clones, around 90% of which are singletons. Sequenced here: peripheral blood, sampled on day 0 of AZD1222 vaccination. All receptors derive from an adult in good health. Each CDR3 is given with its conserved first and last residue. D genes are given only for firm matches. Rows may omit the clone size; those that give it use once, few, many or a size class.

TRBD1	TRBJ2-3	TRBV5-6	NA	TGTGCCAGCAGCCCGGGACAGGGGGCAACAGATACGCAGTATTTT	CASSPGQGATDTQYF
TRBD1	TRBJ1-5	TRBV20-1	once	TGCAGTGCTAGTAGGCCACAGGGGGGATATCAGCCCCAGCATTTT	CSASRPQGGYQPQHF
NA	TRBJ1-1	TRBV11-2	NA	TGTGCCAGCAGCTTAGGGCTGCTGAACACTGAAGCTTTCTTT	CASSLGLLNTEAFF
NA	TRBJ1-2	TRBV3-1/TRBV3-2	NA	TGTGCTACCACGGACTATAACTATGGCTACACCTTC	CATTDYNYGYTF
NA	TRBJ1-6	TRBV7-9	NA	TGTGCCAGCAGCTTAGTACAGGGTAGTAATTCACCCCTCCACTTT	CASSLVQGSNSPLHF
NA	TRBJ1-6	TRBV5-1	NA	TGCGCCTGCTGCCTGGAGGTGGGGGTGGGTGGCTCACCCCTCCACTTT	CACCLEVGVGGSPLHF
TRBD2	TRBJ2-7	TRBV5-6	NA	TGTGCCAGCAGCTTGGTCCCGGGAGGCGCCTACGAGCAGTACTTC	CASSLVPGGAYEQYF
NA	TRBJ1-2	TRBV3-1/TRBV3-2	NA	TGTGCCAGCAGCCAAGATGTGGGGGCTGGCTACACCTTC	CASSQDVGAGYTF
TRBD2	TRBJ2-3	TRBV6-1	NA	TGTGCCAGCAGTGAACGAGGACTAGCGGGAGTCGGAGATACGCAGTATTTT	CASSERGLAGVGDTQYF
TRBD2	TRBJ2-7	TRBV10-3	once	TGTGCCATACGGGAAGGGACTAGCGGGAGATACGAGCAGTACTTC	CAIREGTSGRYEQYF
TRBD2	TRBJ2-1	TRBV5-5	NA	TGTGCCAGCAGCTGGACTAGCGGGGAGTCTGATGAGCAGTTCTTC	CASSWTSGESDEQFF
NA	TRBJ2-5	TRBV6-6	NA	TGTGCCAGCAGAACAGTAGAGACCCAGTACTTC	CASRTVETQYF
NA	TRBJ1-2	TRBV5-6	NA	TGTGCCAGCAGCCCTCGGGGGGGCGCGACTAACTATGGCTACACCTTC	CASSPRGGATNYGYTF
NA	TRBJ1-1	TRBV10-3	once	TGTGCCATCAGTGCGTTGGATTCGAACACTGAAGCTTTCTTT	CAISALDSNTEAFF
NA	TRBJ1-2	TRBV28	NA	TGTGCCAGCAGCCTTCCCGGGGGGTGGGTATATGGCTACACCTTC	CASSLPGGWVYGYTF
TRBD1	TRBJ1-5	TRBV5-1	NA	TGCGCCAGCAGCCCGGGACAGGGAAATCAGCCCCAGCATTTT	CASSPGQGNQPQHF
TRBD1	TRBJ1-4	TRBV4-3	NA	TGCGCCAGCAGCCAGGAGGGGGCCATTAATGAAAAACTGTTTTTT	CASSQEGAINEKLFF
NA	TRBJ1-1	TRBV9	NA	TGTGCCAGCAGCAGCCCAGGAATCGGCCCCACCACTGAAGCTTTCTTT	CASSSPGIGPTTEAFF
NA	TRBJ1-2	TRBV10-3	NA	TGTGCCATCAGGGGGGAGAACTATGGCTACACCTTC	CAIRGENYGYTF
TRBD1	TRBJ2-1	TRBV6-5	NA	TGTGCCAGCAGAAAGACAGGGGGCAATGACAATGAGCAGTTCTTC	CASRKTGGNDNEQFF
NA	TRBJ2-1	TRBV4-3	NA	TGCGCCAGCAGCCAACTAAGCGCAGGAGAGCAGTTCTTC	CASSQLSAGEQFF
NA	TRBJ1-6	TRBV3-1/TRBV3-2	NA	TGTGCCAGCAGCCAGGGGGCCCGTTATAATTCACCCCTCCACTTT	CASSQGARYNSPLHF
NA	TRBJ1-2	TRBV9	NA	TGTGCCAGCAGCCCCCGAGGCGGGGACGGCAACTATGGCTACACCTTC	CASSPRGGDGNYGYTF
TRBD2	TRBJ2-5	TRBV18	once	TGTGCCAGCTCACCGAGGGGGACTAGCCAGGGATATAGGACCCAGTACTTC	CASSPRGTSQGYRTQYF
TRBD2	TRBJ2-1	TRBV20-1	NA	TGCAGTGCTCGTGCGACTAGCGCCAAGAGCAATGAGCAGTTCTTC	CSARATSAKSNEQFF
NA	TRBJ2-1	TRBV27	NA	TGTGCCAGCAGAGATACCGGGACTCCTGGTAATGAGCAGTTCTTC	CASRDTGTPGNEQFF
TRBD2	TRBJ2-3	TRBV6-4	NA	TGTGCCAGCAGCCCCACACTAGCGGGAGCGGATACGCAGTATTTT	CASSPTLAGADTQYF
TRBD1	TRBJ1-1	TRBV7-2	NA	TGTGCCAGCAGCTTCAGGACAGGGGTGAACACTGAAGCTTTCTTT	CASSFRTGVNTEAFF
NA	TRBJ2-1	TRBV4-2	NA	TGTGCCAGCAGCCAAGAGCAGGTCGAGAGCTCCTACAATGAGCAGTTCTTC	CASSQEQVESSYNEQFF
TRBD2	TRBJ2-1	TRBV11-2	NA	TGTGCCAGCAGCTTCCTAGCGGGAGAAGGCAATGAGCAGTTCTTC	CASSFLAGEGNEQFF
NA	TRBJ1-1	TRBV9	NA	TGTGCCAGCAGCGTAGAGGGTGGGGTCACTGAAGCTTTCTTT	CASSVEGGVTEAFF
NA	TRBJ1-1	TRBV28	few	TGTGCCAGCAGTAAAACAGGGTGGACTGAAGCTTTCTTT	CASSKTGWTEAFF
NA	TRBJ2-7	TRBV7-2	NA	TGTGCCAGCAGCTTAGGGTTAAGTCGTTACGAGCAGTACTTC	CASSLGLSRYEQYF
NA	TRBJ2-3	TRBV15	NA	TGTGCCACCAGCAGAGCGCTGACAAGTAGCACAGATACGCAGTATTTT	CATSRALTSSTDTQYF